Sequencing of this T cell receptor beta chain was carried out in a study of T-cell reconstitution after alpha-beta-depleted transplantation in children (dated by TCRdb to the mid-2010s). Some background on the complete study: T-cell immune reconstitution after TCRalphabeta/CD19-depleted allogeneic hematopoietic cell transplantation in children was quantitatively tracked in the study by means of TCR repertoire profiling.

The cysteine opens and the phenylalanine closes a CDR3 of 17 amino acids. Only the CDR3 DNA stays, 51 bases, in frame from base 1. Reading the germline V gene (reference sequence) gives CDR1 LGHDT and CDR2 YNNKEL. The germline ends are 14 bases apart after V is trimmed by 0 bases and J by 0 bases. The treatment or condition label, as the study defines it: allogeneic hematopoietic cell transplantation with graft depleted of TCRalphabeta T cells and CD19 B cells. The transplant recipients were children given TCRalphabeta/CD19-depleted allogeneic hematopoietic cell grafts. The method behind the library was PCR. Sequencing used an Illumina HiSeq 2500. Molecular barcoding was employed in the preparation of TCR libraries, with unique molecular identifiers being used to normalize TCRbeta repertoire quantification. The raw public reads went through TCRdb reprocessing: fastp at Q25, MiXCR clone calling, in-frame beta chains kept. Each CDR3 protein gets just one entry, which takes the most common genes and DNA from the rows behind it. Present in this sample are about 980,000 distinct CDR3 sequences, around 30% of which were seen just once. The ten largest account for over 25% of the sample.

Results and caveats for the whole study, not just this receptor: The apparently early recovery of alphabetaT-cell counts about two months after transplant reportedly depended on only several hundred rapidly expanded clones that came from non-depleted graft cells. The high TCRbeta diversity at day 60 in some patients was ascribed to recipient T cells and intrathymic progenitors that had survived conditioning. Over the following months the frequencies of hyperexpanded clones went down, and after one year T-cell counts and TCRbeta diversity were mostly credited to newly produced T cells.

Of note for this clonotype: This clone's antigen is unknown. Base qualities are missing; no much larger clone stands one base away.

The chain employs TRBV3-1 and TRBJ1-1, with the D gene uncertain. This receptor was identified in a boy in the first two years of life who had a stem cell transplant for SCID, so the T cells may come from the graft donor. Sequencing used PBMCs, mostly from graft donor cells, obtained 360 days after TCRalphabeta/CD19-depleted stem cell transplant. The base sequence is TGTGCCAGCAGCCAAGAGAGGAGGAAGGGATTGAACACTGAAGCTTTCTTT. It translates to CASSQERRKGLNTEAFF.